The 10 T cell receptor beta chains in this list originate from one sample, sequenced in a study of shared T cell receptors in the human thymus. The protocol was immunoSEQ multiplex PCR, while the TCRdb copy is restricted to in-frame clones and leaves out a portion. Among some 640,000 clones listed, around 87% were seen once. The same sample was also studied in work on human thymus T cells.

The sequenced sample was thymocytes. All receptors derive from a boy younger than two with a congenital heart defect.

This clone was recorded once. V usage is TRBV19 and J usage is TRBJ2-7, with 11 bases matching TRBD1. V trimming: 11 bases; J trimming: 7 bases; junction bases outside the gene matches: 10. The V gene's germline CDR1 is LNHDA and CDR2 SQIVND (reference sequence). This CDR3 has 13 amino acids. The CDR3 DNA reads TGTGCCTCAAAACCCGGGACAGGGGGAGAGCAGTACTTC. This sequence encodes CASKPGTGGEQYF.

The table lists this clone with a count of one. The V call is TRBV7-9, the J call TRBJ2-3, with TRBD2 matching 8 bases. From germline, CDR1 is SEHNR and CDR2 FQNEAQ (reference sequence). The CDR3 is 18 residues long. Trimming removed 5 bases from V and 2 bases from J; junction bases left unmatched: 15. CDR3 nucleotide sequence: TGTGCCAGCAGCCCCTGCTCCCCGACTAGCGAGTACACAGATACGCAGTATTTT. Translation gives CASSPCSPTSEYTDTQYF. The complete variable domain, with remaining parts taken from reference TRBV7-9 and TRBJ2-3, reads DTGVSQNPRHKITKRGQNVTFRCDPISEHNRLYWYRQTLGQGPEFLTYFQNEAQLEKSRLLSDRFSAERPKGSFSTLEIQRTEQGDSAMYLCASSPCSPTSEYTDTQYFGPGTRLTVL.

The gene calls are TRBV4-3 and TRBJ2-5; 8 positions match TRBD2. The V and J ends lost 0 bases and 5 bases, in that order; junction bases with no gene match: 2. In germline, CDR1 is LGHNA, CDR2 YSLEER. The CDR3 runs 14 residues. The CDR3 sequence is CASSQEAGEETQYF. CDR3 coding DNA: TGCGCCAGCAGCCAAGAAGCGGGAGAGGAGACCCAGTACTTC.

The chain carries TRBV28 and TRBJ2-1, with TRBD2 identical over 8 bases. Germline CDR1 is MDHEN and CDR2 is SYDVKM. Trimming at V came to 3 bases and at J to 4 bases, leaving 8 bases not matched to a gene. The CDR3 consists of 16 residues. The CDR3: CASSFFRLAPYNEQFF. The CDR3 nucleotides read TGTGCCAGCAGTTTTTTTAGACTAGCGCCTTACAATGAGCAGTTCTTC.

This clone was found a few times. The chain combines TRBV7-2 with TRBJ2-7, with 10 bases that match TRBD1. CDR3 length: 17 amino acids. CDR1 is SGHTA and CDR2 is FQGNSA in the germline V gene. V shed 0 bases, J shed 5 bases, and the junction held 10 bases outside the gene matches. CDR3 coding DNA: TGTGCCAGCAGCTTAGCAAGTCCGCGACAGGGGGCCAACGAGCAGTACTTC. Translated, it gives CASSLASPRQGANEQYF.

Concerning this clone itself: The junction and the germline gene differ at one end; a read error may be behind it. The sample carries other DNA sequences with the same CDR3. The CDR3 DNA follows: TGCGCCAGCAGCCAAGTTTCGGGTCATAATTCCCCCCTCCACTTT. Translating it yields CASSQVSGHNSPLHF. The rearrangement links TRBV4-3 to TRBJ1-6; D is unclear. The CDR3 extends over 15 amino acids. CDR1 is LGHNA and CDR2 is YSLEER in the germline V gene.

J is TRBJ2-7 and V is TRBV27; the match to TRBD2 covers 11 bases. CDR1 and CDR2 (germline): MNHEY, SMNVEV (reference sequence). Germline trimming cut 6 bases from V and 2 bases from J; bases unmatched to any gene: 6. This CDR3 region has 15 residues. CDR3 nucleotides: TGTGCCAGCAGCCTAGCGGGGGGATCCCCCTACGAGCAGTACTTC. Amino acids: CASSLAGGSPYEQYF.

The DNA for the CDR3 is TGTGCCAGCCGCCAAGGGGGGGTCTTTGGCTACACCTTC. It codes for CASRQGGVFGYTF. The rearrangement joins TRBV6-1 to TRBJ1-2; possibly TRBD1 for D (6 bases). The V gene lost 8 bases and the J gene lost 7 bases, with 17 bases spanning the gap. The CDR3 has 13 residues. CDR1 and CDR2 from the germline V gene are MNHNS and SASEGT.

A note on this clone: Because the CDR3 is missing its conserved closing phenylalanine or tryptophan, this is likely a read error. The DNA is omitted, as the CDR3 cannot be located on it reliably, and the CDR3 follows TCRdb's listing. The rearrangement joins TRBV28 to TRBJ1-2; TRBD1, the table's D call, was not compared with the DNA. The CDR3 is 12 amino acids long, termini counted. Germline assignment: CDR1 MDHEN and CDR2 SYDVKM. The CDR3 here is CASRDRDREMWL.

DNA of the CDR3: TGTGCCAGCAGCTTAGGGGGGGGTTACCCCTACAATGAGCAGTTCTTC. Translated: CASSLGGGYPYNEQFF. The V gene is TRBV7-8, the J gene TRBJ2-1; 7 bases map to TRBD2. The CDR3 has 16 residues. Trimming took 1 base from V and 2 from J; bases not matched to a gene: 5. CDR1 and CDR2 from the germline V gene are SGHVS and FQNEAQ.